Here is one T cell receptor (beta chain) with its context. Its antigen remains unknown. The sample originates from a study of blood T cells in healthy people across ages. Overall study findings and caveats: Unknown CMV status may confound age-related changes in expanded clones.

Per sample, extraction of total RNA gave at least 5.5 micrograms in every case. It was with a sample-barcoded 5' primer and a J-beta primer mix that a second PCR of roughly 7 to 12 cycles was run. From the 5' RACE reads, TCRdb called clonotypes with MiXCR, one entry per CDR3 protein. The table lists over 700,000 distinct CDR3 sequences, 53% of them singletons. This TCR came from an elderly man in good health. The specimen was blood.

The CDR3, as DNA: TGTGCCAGCAGCGTAGCGACAGGGGCCTACGAGCAGTACTTC. As protein: CASSVATGAYEQYF. The V gene is TRBV9, the J gene TRBJ2-7; 8 nucleotides align to TRBD1. The length of the CDR3 is 14 residues. V shed 0 bases, J shed 2 bases, and the junction held 1 base outside the gene matches. Germline CDR1 is SGDLS and CDR2 is YYNGEE.